These 30 T cell receptor beta chains were all obtained from the same sample, sequenced in a study of cytomegalovirus exposure and HLA in healthy donors. 13 Jbeta primers and 60 Vbeta primers were used for the PCR. TCRdb's table, derived via immunoSEQ multiplex PCR, lists solely in-frame clones and lacks some. The profile shows some 87,000 clones, 78% of them singletons. The sequenced sample consisted of PBMCs. Receptors originate from a man aged 18 to 29 in good health and CMV-seropositive.

The gene calls are TRBV7-2 and TRBJ1-5, with D possibly being TRBD1 (6 bases). The V gene lost 6 bases and the J gene lost 7 bases, with 13 bases spanning the gap. The CDR3 consists of 13 residues. Germline V gene lookup returns CDR1 SGHTA and CDR2 FQGNSA. CDR3 DNA: TGTGCCAGCAGTCTACAGGGTTTCCAGCCCCAGCATTTT. It codes for CASSLQGFQPQHF.

V and J are TRBV4-1 and TRBJ2-7, with 11 nucleotides matching TRBD2. Germline CDR1 and CDR2: MGHRA and YSYEKL. There are 18 residues in the CDR3. Trimming at V came to 1 base and at J to 0 bases, leaving 8 bases not matched to a gene. The CDR3 is CASSQVRATSGSSYEQYF. For the CDR3, the DNA is TGCGCCAGCAGCCAAGTCAGAGCAACTAGCGGGAGCTCCTACGAGCAGTACTTC.

V is TRBV4-1 and J is TRBJ2-1, with D possibly matching TRBD2 (5 bases). Per germline, CDR1 MGHRA and CDR2 YSYEKL. The CDR3 runs 17 residues. Trimming left V 5 bases short and J 2 bases short, with 19 bases between. The CDR3 reads CASSAQVRGRTYNEQFF. Here the CDR3 DNA reads TGCGCCAGCAGCGCTCAAGTCCGAGGGCGGACCTACAATGAGCAGTTCTTC.

The V gene is TRBV29-1, the J gene TRBJ2-7, with 8 bases lining up with TRBD2. The V and J ends lost 4 bases and 0 bases, in that order; junction bases with no gene match: 5. Germline CDR1 SQVTM, CDR2 ANQGSEA. CDR3 length equals 14 residues. The CDR3 sequence: CSVALAGHSYEQYF. The CDR3, as DNA: TGCAGCGTTGCTCTAGCGGGCCACTCCTACGAGCAGTACTTC.

This rearrangement joins TRBV1 to TRBJ2-1; the table's TRBD2 call for D was not verified on the DNA. TRBV1 is a pseudogene. CDR3 length equals 18 residues. The CDR3 DNA is TGCACCAGCAGCCAAGATCGTGCTGGGACTCACTCCTACAATGAGCAGTTCTTC. It is translated as CTSSQDRAGTHSYNEQFF.

The chain uses TRBV21-1 and TRBJ2-5; the table gives TRBD2 as D, unverified against the DNA. TRBV21-1 represents a pseudogene. The CDR3 totals 15 residues. As DNA, the CDR3 is TGTGCCAGCAGCACTCGGGGGATTGGCCAAGAGACCCAGTACTTC. It yields the protein CASSTRGIGQETQYF.

This clone appeared a few times. This chain uses TRBV2 with TRBJ1-5, with unresolved D. The CDR3 is 16 residues long. Germline CDR1 is SNHLY and CDR2 is FYNNEI. Deletions cut 1 base from V and 0 bases from J, with 10 bases between. CDR3 bases: TGTGCCAGCAGTGAAGACTATTCCCTTAGCAATCAGCCCCAGCATTTT. This sequence encodes CASSEDYSLSNQPQHF.

J is TRBJ1-2 and V is TRBV2, with D unresolved. Germline V gene sequence: CDR1 SNHLY, CDR2 FYNNEI. This CDR3 comprises 19 residues. V was pared by 4 bases and J by 5 bases, with 29 bases between. CDR3 sequence (DNA): TGTGCCAGCAGTGGACGCGGGGTGGACCGCGTTCTCCGTGAATATGGCTACACCTTC. Amino acids: CASSGRGVDRVLREYGYTF.

The chain recombines TRBV29-1 with TRBJ1-1, with D possibly being TRBD1 (5 bases). There are 10 residues in the CDR3. V was pared by 7 bases and J by 7 bases, with 10 bases between. From germline, CDR1 is SQVTM and CDR2 ANQGSEA. The CDR3 DNA reads as TGCAGCGCCTGGACACGTGAAGCTTTCTTT. This sequence encodes CSAWTREAFF.

The genes are TRBV18 and TRBJ1-2; 9 bases line up with TRBD1. V shed 3 bases and J 8 bases; nucleotides not matched to a gene: 7. CDR3 length: 14 amino acids. Germline V lookup: CDR1 KGHSH, CDR2 LQKENI. CDR3 in amino acids: CASSPTQGAQGYTF. CDR3 nucleotide sequence: TGTGCCAGCTCACCGACACAGGGGGCGCAAGGCTACACCTTC.

The V call is TRBV9, the J call TRBJ2-1; tentatively, D is TRBD2 (5 bases). Germline V gene sequence: CDR1 SGDLS, CDR2 YYNGEE. V dropped 0 bases and J dropped 2 bases, with 12 bases sitting between them. This CDR3 contains 16 residues. The CDR3 is CASSVDQRMTYNEQFF. DNA of the CDR3: TGTGCCAGCAGCGTAGACCAGCGGATGACCTACAATGAGCAGTTCTTC.

The J gene is TRBJ1-1, the V gene TRBV28, with 7 bases matching TRBD1. The V gene's germline CDR1 is MDHEN and CDR2 SYDVKM. This CDR3 is 12 amino acids long. The CDR3 DNA sequence: TGTGCTACGGAGGGACAGAAAAGTGAAGCTTTCTTT. Its translation is CATEGQKSEAFF.

CDR3: CASSQGHPGGYTF. CDR3 sequence (DNA): TGTGCCAGCAGTCAGGGACACCCTGGGGGCTACACCTTC. The V gene is TRBV27, the J gene TRBJ1-2; maybe TRBD1 (6 bases). The CDR3 spans 13 residues. CDR1 and CDR2 from the germline V gene are MNHEY and SMNVEV (reference sequence). V shed 5 bases and J shed 8 bases, with 15 bases lying between them.

This clone was observed a single time. This sequence joins TRBV9 and TRBJ2-1; 9 nucleotides match TRBD2. The ends lost 0 bases at V and 5 bases at J; junction bases unmatched: 15. Looked up from germline, CDR1 is SGDLS and CDR2 is YYNGEE. The CDR3 has 19 amino acids. CDR3 sequence: CASSVAAGTSRARDNEQFF. The CDR3 DNA reads TGTGCCAGCAGCGTAGCCGCAGGGACTAGCCGGGCGAGGGACAATGAGCAGTTCTTC.

This rearrangement joins TRBV20-1 to TRBJ1-5; D not certain. CDR1 is DFQATT, CDR2 SNEGSKA, per germline (reference sequence). Trimming took off 3 bases at V and 2 bases at J, with 2 bases between the two ends. This CDR3 has 11 residues. CDR3 region: CSASGNQPQHF. CDR3 nucleotide sequence: TGCAGTGCTAGCGGCAATCAGCCCCAGCATTTT.

The genes are TRBV4-2 and TRBJ2-7; D uncertain. The CDR3 is made up of 13 amino acids. Germline values: CDR1 LGHNA, CDR2 YNFKEQ. The ends were cut back, 4 bases at V and 0 bases at J, with 7 bases in the middle. The CDR3 DNA is TGTGCCAGCAGCCGTTCGGGCTCCTACGAGCAGTACTTC. This translates into CASSRSGSYEQYF.

A single count supports this clone. The rearrangement uses TRBV7-9 and TRBJ2-7; the D is unclear. The CDR3 is 12 residues long. CDR1 SEHNR and CDR2 FQNEAQ come from the germline V gene (reference sequence). The V end was cut by 1 base, the J end by 8 bases, with 9 bases between. CDR3 sequence: CASSLEALQQYF. In nucleotides, the CDR3 is TGTGCCAGCAGCTTAGAAGCGCTGCAGCAGTACTTC.

This chain joins TRBV10-2 and TRBJ1-4; D perhaps matches TRBD1 (6 bases). Per germline, CDR1 WSHSY and CDR2 SAAADI. This CDR3 has 13 amino acids. Trimming left V 8 bases short and J 8 bases short, with 15 bases between. The CDR3 bases are TGCGCCAGCCGAGACAGGCAGGGCGAAAAACTGTTTTTT. It yields the protein CASRDRQGEKLFF.

The CDR3 DNA is TGTGCCAGTAGCCCGCTGGACAGGAGGGATTACGAGCAGTACTTC. This codes for CASSPLDRRDYEQYF. The V and J genes are TRBV19 and TRBJ2-7, with D tentatively TRBD1 (7 bases). CDR3 length: 15 residues. Germline V gene lookup returns CDR1 LNHDA and CDR2 SQIVND (reference sequence). The V gene lost 6 bases and the J gene lost 4 bases, with 19 bases spanning the gap. Based on the CDR3 plus reference TRBV19 and TRBJ2-7, the full variable domain is DGGITQSPKYLFRKEGQNVTLSCEQNLNHDAMYWYRQDPGQGLRLIYYSQIVNDFQKGDIAEGYSVSREKKESFPLTVTSAQKNPTAFYLCASSPLDRRDYEQYFGPGTRLTVT.

This chain connects TRBV7-9 to TRBJ2-2, with unresolved D. The germline gives CDR1 SEHNR, CDR2 FQNEAQ (reference sequence). The CDR3 contains 14 residues. With 2 bases removed from V and 5 bases from J, the gap between germline ends came to 9 bases. This CDR3 reads CASSLWQATGELFF. The CDR3 nucleotides are TGTGCCAGCAGCTTATGGCAGGCTACCGGGGAGCTGTTTTTT.

The chain recombines TRBV28 with TRBJ1-1; the match to TRBD1 covers 9 bases. The CDR3 runs 14 residues. Germline CDR1 reads MDHEN; CDR2 reads SYDVKM. After removal of 6 bases from V and 5 bases from J, the junction contained 7 bases not matched to a gene. Here the CDR3 DNA reads TGTGCCAGCAGCCTTAAACAGGGGGCGACTGAAGCTTTCTTT. It codes for CASSLKQGATEAFF.

The chain has TRBV2 and TRBJ2-7, with D possibly being TRBD1 (5 bases). This CDR3 is 12 amino acids long. Trimming cost V 8 bases and J 2 bases, with 10 bases left between them. Germline V gene sequence: CDR1 SNHLY, CDR2 FYNNEI. The CDR3 sequence: CASSRQTYEQYF. The CDR3, as DNA: TGTGCCAGCTCTCGACAGACCTACGAGCAGTACTTC.

The chain couples TRBV6-1 to TRBJ2-2; 10 positions match TRBD2. V lost 4 bases and J lost 1; bases outside the gene matches: 0. Germline assignment: CDR1 MNHNS and CDR2 SASEGT. The CDR3 is 15 amino acids. In nucleotides, the CDR3 is TGTGCCAGCAGTGGACTAGCGGGGAACACCGGGGAGCTGTTTTTT. Its translation is CASSGLAGNTGELFF.

This chain links TRBV6-1 with TRBJ1-5; a weak D match, TRBD1 (6 bases). Between the trimmed V and J ends, which lost 4 bases and 0 bases, there was a span of 10 bases. The CDR3 runs to 15 residues. The germline V gene has CDR1 MNHNS and CDR2 SASEGT. The chain's CDR3 is CASSVGGNSNQPQHF. DNA of the CDR3: TGTGCCAGCAGTGTAGGGGGAAATAGCAATCAGCCCCAGCATTTT.

The genes are TRBV9 and TRBJ1-1, with D maybe TRBD1 (5 bases). Germline loops: CDR1 SGDLS, CDR2 YYNGEE. Trimming took 7 bases from V and 7 from J, leaving 14 bases between them. The CDR3 runs 12 residues. DNA for the CDR3: TGTGCCAGCGGGGGGGGAGGGCTTGAAGCTTTCTTT. This encodes CASGGGGLEAFF.

The chain is built from TRBV6-5 and TRBJ1-2; 9 bases map to TRBD1. This CDR3 is 14 amino acids long. J lost 5 bases, V lost 6 bases, and 7 bases had no gene match. The germline V gene encodes CDR1 MNHEY and CDR2 SVGAGI. CDR3 protein: CASSRQGTGYGYTF. The CDR3 DNA reads TGTGCCAGCAGCCGCCAGGGGACAGGGTATGGCTACACCTTC.

The rearrangement uses TRBV25-1 and TRBJ2-7; weak D call: TRBD1 (6 bases). The V gene's germline CDR1 is MGHDK and CDR2 SYGVNS. The CDR3 is 13 residues long. Between the trimmed V and J ends, which lost 6 bases and 5 bases, there was a span of 14 bases. The CDR3 DNA is TGTGCCAGCAGCCGGGACAACCGCCACGAGCAGTACTTC. It codes for CASSRDNRHEQYF.

This rearrangement joins TRBV5-6 to TRBJ2-7; D is unresolved. This CDR3 is 12 amino acids long. Germline V gives CDR1 SGHDT, CDR2 YYEEEE. Trimming took off 2 bases at V and 3 bases at J, with 6 bases between the two ends. The CDR3 protein is CASSLRSYEQYF. Here the CDR3 DNA reads TGTGCCAGCAGCTTACGGAGCTACGAGCAGTACTTC.

This chain connects TRBV6-5 to TRBJ1-4; TRBD1 is a possible D gene (5 bases). The germline V and J ends were trimmed by 0 bases and 11 bases, with 7 bases remaining between them. The CDR3 sequence is 12 residues long. Germline CDR1 reads MNHEY; CDR2 reads SVGAGI. The DNA of the CDR3 is TGTGCCAGCAGTTACTCAGGGGCCAAACTGTTTTTT. Protein sequence: CASSYSGAKLFF.

The chain carries TRBV19 and TRBJ1-5; no firm D call. Germline V gives CDR1 LNHDA, CDR2 SQIVND (reference sequence). Deletions cut 7 bases from V and 7 bases from J, with 11 bases between. This CDR3 is 12 amino acids long. CDR3 residues: CASTRGGQPQHF. CDR3 sequence (DNA): TGTGCCAGTACCCGGGGAGGACAGCCCCAGCATTTT. The whole variable domain, filled in from reference TRBV19 and TRBJ1-5, reads DGGITQSPKYLFRKEGQNVTLSCEQNLNHDAMYWYRQDPGQGLRLIYYSQIVNDFQKGDIAEGYSVSREKKESFPLTVTSAQKNPTAFYLCASTRGGQPQHFGDGTRLSIL.